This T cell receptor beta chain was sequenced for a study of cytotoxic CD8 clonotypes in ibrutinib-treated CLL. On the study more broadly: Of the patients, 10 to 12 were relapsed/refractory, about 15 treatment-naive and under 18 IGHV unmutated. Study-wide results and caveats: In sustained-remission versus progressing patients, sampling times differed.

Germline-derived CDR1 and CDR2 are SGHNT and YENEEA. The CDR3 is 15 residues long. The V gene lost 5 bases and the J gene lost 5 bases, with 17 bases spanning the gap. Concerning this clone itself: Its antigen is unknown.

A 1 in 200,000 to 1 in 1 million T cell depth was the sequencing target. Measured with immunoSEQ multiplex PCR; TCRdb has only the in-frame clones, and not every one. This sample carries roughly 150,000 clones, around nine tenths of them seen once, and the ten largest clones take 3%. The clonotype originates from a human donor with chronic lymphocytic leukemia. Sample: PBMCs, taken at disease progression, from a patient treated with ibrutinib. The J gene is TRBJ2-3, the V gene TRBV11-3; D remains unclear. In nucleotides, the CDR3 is TGTGCCAGCAGCCCCCAGGTGTTTGGAGTAGATACGCAGTATTTT. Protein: CASSPQVFGVDTQYF.